This T cell receptor (beta chain) was identified during a study of blood T cells in healthy people across ages. General observations from the study: Estimated diversity, derived from one million T cells, was regarded as an underestimate. There was no known CMV status for donors, so expanded clonotype changes were possibly confounded.

Alongside a J-beta primer mix, a sample-barcoded 5' primer served in a second PCR lasting about 7 to 12 cycles. Through a template-switch adaptor with 12 random nucleotides, each cDNA molecule received a tag. In TCRdb, the 5' RACE reads were re-called with MiXCR into one record per CDR3 protein. Here the sample spans 790,000 or so distinct CDR3 sequences, approximately 60% being singletons. From germline, CDR1 is KGHSH and CDR2 LQKENI. The CDR3 length is 15 residues. There are many counts of this clonotype. Its antigen is not identified. The sequenced sample consisted of blood. V is TRBV18 and J is TRBJ2-5; 8 nucleotides agree with TRBD1. The DNA matches TRBJ2-7 better at its end, which makes the J call doubtful. This TCR was recovered from a middle-aged man in good health. Here the CDR3 reads CASSETQGAVGEQYF. In DNA form, the CDR3 reads TGTGCCAGCTCAGAAACGCAGGGGGCGGTCGGCGAGCAGTACTTC.